This TCR beta chain was retrieved from a study of CD8+ T cells in alopecia areata. The study's findings and limits: Scalp sequencing also captures normal skin's resident alphabeta T cells. Having just one nonresponder leaves the connection between baseline CD8+ expansion and response unresolved.

This clone has a handful of counts. Antigen unknown. Treatment meaning: oral pan-JAK inhibitor, 5-10 mg twice daily. Lesional scalp punch biopsies and peripheral blood were collected from alopecia areata patients. Extracted from the samples, RNA was reverse transcribed into cDNA to serve as the sequencing template. Some clones are missing from TCRdb's copy, which holds only in-frame ones; the method was immunoSEQ multiplex PCR. Of just over 150,000 clones in the sample, roughly 65% were seen once. The sample consisted of CD4+ T cells sorted from blood, taken at week 4, from a patient treated with tofacitinib. This TCR came from a human donor with alopecia areata.

The CDR3 spells CASSEAGRDGEQFF. CDR3 nucleotides: TGTGCCAGCAGTGAAGCAGGCAGGGACGGTGAGCAGTTCTTC. The rearrangement joins TRBV2 to TRBJ2-1; D possibly matches TRBD1 or TRBD2 (5 bases each). The ends were cut back, 0 bases at V and 9 bases at J, with 12 bases in the middle. The CDR3 runs 14 residues. Germline loops: CDR1 SNHLY, CDR2 FYNNEI.